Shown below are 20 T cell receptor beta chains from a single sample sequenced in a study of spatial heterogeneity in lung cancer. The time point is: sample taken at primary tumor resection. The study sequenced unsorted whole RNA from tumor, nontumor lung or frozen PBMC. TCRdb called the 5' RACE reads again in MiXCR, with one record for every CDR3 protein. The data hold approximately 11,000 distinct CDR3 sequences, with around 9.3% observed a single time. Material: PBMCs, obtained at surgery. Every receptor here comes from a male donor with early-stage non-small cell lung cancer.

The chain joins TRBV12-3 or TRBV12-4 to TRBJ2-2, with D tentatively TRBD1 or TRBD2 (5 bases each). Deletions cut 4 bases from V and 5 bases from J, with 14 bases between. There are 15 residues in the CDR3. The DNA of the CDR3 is TGTGCCAGCAGTTCTCGTCCCGGGACGACCGGGGAGCTGTTTTTT. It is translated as CASSSRPGTTGELFF.

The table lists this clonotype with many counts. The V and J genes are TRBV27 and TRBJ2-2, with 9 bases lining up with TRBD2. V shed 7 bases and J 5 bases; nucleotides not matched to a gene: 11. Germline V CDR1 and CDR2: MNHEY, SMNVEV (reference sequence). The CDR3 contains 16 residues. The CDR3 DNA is TGTGCCAGCACCCCTCTGCGGGGGGGCCGGACCGGGGAGCTGTTTTTT. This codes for CASTPLRGGRTGELFF.

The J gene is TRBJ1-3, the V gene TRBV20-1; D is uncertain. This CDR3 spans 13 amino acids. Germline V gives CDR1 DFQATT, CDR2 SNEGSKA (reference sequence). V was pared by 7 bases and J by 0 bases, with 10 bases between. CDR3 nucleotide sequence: TGCAGTGTTCTAGCCTTCTCTGGAAACACCATATATTTT. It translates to CSVLAFSGNTIYF.

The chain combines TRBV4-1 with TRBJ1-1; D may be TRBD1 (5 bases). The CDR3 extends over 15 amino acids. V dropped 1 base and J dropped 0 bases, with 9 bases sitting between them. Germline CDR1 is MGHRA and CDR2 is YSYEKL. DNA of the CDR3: TGCGCCAGCAGCCAAGCCCGGGGCATGAACACTGAAGCTTTCTTT. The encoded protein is CASSQARGMNTEAFF.

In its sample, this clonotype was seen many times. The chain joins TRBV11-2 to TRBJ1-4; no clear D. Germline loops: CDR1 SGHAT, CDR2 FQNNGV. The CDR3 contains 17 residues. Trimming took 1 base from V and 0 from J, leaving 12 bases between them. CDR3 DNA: TGTGCCAGCAGCTTAGTCCCCTTGAGGGCAACTAATGAAAAACTGTTTTTT. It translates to CASSLVPLRATNEKLFF.

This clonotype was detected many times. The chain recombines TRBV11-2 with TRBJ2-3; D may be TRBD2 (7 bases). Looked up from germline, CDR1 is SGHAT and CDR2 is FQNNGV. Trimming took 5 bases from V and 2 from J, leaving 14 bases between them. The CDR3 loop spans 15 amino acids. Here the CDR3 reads CASSVGGADTDTQYF. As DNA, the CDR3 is TGTGCCAGCAGCGTAGGGGGGGCTGACACAGATACGCAGTATTTT.

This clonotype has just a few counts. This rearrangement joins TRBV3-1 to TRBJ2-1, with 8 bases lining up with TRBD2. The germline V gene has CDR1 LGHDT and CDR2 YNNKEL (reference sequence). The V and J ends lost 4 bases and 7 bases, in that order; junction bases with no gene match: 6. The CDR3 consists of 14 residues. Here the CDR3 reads CASSRGLAENEQFF. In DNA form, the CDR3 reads TGTGCCAGCAGCCGAGGACTAGCCGAGAATGAGCAGTTCTTC.

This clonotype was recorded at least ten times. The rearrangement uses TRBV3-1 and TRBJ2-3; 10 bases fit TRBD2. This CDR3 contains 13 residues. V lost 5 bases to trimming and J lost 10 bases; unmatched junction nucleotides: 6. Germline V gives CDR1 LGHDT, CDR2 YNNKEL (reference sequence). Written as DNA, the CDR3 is TGTGCCAGCAGCGCCCCCGGGACTAGCGCGCAGTATTTT. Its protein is CASSAPGTSAQYF.

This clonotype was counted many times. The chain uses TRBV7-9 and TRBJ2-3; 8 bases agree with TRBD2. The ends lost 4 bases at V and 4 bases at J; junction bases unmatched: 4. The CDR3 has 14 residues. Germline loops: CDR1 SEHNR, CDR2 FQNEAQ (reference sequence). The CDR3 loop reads CASSWGLGPDTQYF. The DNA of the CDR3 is TGTGCCAGCAGCTGGGGACTAGGTCCAGATACGCAGTATTTT.

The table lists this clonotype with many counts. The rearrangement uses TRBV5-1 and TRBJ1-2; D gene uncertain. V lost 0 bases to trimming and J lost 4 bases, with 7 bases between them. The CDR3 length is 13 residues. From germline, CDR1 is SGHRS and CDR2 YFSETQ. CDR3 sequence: CASSLGRIYGYTF. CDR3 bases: TGCGCCAGCAGCTTGGGACGGATCTATGGCTACACCTTC. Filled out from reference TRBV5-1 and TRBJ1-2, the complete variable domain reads KAGVTQTPRYLIKTRGQQVTLSCSPISGHRSVSWYQQTPGQGLQFLFEYFSETQRNKGNFPGRFSGRQFSNSRSEMNVSTLELGDSALYLCASSLGRIYGYTFGSGTRLTVV.

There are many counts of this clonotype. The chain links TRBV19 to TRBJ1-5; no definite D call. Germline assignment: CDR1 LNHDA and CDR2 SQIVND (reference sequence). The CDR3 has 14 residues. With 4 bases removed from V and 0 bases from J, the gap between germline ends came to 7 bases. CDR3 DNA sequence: TGTGCCAGTAGTACCCAAAATAGCAATCAGCCCCAGCATTTT. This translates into CASSTQNSNQPQHF.

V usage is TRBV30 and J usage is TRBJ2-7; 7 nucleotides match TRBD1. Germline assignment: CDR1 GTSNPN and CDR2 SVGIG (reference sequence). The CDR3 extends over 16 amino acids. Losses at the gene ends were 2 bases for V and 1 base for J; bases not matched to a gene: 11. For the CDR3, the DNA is TGTGCCTGGAGTTCAAGGACAGGAGCGCCGTCCTACGAGCAGTACTTC. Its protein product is CAWSSRTGAPSYEQYF.

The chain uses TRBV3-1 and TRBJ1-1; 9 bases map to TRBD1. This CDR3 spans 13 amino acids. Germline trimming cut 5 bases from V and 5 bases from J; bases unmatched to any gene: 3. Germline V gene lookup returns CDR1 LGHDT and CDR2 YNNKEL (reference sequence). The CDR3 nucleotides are TGTGCCAGCAGCGAGACAGGGGGGACTGAAGCTTTCTTT. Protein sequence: CASSETGGTEAFF.

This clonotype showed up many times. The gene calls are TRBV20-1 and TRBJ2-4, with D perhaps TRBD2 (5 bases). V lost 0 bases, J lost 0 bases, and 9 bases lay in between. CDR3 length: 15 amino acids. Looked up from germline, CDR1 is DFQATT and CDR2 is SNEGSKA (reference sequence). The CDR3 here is CSARDAEAAKNIQYF. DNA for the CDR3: TGCAGTGCTAGAGACGCGGAGGCAGCCAAAAACATTCAGTACTTC.

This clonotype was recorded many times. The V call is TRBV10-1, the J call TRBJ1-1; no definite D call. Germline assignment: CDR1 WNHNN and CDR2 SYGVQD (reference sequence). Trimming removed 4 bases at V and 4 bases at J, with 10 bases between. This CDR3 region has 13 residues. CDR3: CASSAVGSTEAFF. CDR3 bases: TGCGCCAGCAGTGCAGTGGGAAGCACTGAAGCTTTCTTT.

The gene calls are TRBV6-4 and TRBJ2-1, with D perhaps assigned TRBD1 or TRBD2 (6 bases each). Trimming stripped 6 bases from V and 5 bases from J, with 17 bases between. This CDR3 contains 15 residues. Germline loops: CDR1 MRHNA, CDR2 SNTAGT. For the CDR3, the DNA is TGTGCCAGCAGAGGCGCGGGACAAGGACACAATGAGCAGTTCTTC. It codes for CASRGAGQGHNEQFF.

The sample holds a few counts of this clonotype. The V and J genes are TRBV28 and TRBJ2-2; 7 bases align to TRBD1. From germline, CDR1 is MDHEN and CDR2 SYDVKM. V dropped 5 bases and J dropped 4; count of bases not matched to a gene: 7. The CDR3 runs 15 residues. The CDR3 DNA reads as TGTGCCAGCAGTCCAACGACAGGGAGCACCGGGGAGCTGTTTTTT. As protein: CASSPTTGSTGELFF.

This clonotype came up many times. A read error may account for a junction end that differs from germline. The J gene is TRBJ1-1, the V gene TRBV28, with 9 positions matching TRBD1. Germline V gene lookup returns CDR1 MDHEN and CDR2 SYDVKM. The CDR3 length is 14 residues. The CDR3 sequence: CVSSPGQGRTEAFF. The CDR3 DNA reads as TGTGTCAGCAGTCCAGGACAGGGGCGCACTGAAGCTTTCTTT.

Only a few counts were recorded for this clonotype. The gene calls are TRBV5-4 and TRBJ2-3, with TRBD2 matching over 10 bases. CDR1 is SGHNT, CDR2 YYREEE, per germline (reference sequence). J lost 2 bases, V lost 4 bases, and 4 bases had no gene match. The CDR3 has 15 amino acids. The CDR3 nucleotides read TGTGCCAGCAGCCCACTAGCGGGGAACACAGATACGCAGTATTTT. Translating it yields CASSPLAGNTDTQYF.

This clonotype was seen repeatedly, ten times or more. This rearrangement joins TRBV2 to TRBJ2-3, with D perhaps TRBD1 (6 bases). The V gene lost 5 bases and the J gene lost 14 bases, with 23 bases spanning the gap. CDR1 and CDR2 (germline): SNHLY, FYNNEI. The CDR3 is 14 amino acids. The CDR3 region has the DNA TGTGCCAGCAGTACGGGCGTCAGGGAACAGGGTCGGTATTTT. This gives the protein CASSTGVREQGRYF.